This entry lists 27 T cell receptor beta chains sequenced from one sample in a study of radiotherapy plus CTLA-4 blockade in lung cancer. Method: immunoSEQ multiplex PCR; TCRdb's copy keeps in-frame clones and lacks some. Of roughly 69,000 clones listed, approximately 76% are singletons. The input for sequencing was peripheral blood, taken from a patient treated with radiotherapy plus ipilimumab. Receptors were obtained from a human donor with non-small cell lung cancer whose response to radiotherapy plus ipilimumab could not be evaluated. Some clones in this sample may be carry-over from other donors' samples.

The rearrangement joins TRBV7-3 to TRBJ2-2; TRBD1 is a possible D gene (5 bases). The germline V gene has CDR1 SGHTA and CDR2 FQGTGA. Trimming stripped 8 bases from V and 5 bases from J, with 21 bases between. The CDR3 loop spans 16 amino acids. Here the CDR3 DNA reads TGTGCCAGCCAACCCTCCCTTCCTGGGGCGACCGGGGAGCTGTTTTTT. It translates to CASQPSLPGATGELFF.

The J gene is TRBJ2-7, the V gene TRBV27; 8 bases fit TRBD1. CDR1 and CDR2 (germline): MNHEY, SMNVEV (reference sequence). The CDR3 runs to 14 residues. Trimming removed 2 bases from V and 3 bases from J; junction bases left unmatched: 3. CDR3 nucleotides: TGTGCCAGCAGTTTAAGACAGGGGATCTACGAGCAGTACTTC. Protein product: CASSLRQGIYEQYF.

This clone is a singleton in its sample. The chain has TRBV4-1 and TRBJ1-1; no definite D call. V lost 6 bases, J lost 0 bases, and 8 bases lay in between. This CDR3 region has 13 residues. The germline gives CDR1 MGHRA, CDR2 YSYEKL. The CDR3 sequence: CASRIQMNTEAFF. CDR3 bases: TGCGCCAGCAGAATACAGATGAACACTGAAGCTTTCTTT.

The chain employs TRBV6-6 and TRBJ1-1; the D is unclear. Germline V gene lookup returns CDR1 MNHNY and CDR2 SVGAGI (reference sequence). The CDR3 runs 14 residues. Trimming pared 0 bases from V and 6 bases from J, leaving 11 bases between. CDR3 amino acids: CASSYSMDAAEAFF. CDR3 coding DNA: TGTGCCAGCAGTTACTCGATGGATGCGGCTGAAGCTTTCTTT.

The V and J genes are TRBV20-1 and TRBJ1-2; D ambiguous. V was pared by 3 bases and J by 7 bases, with 6 bases between. The CDR3 runs to 10 residues. Looked up from germline, CDR1 is DFQATT and CDR2 is SNEGSKA (reference sequence). The CDR3 region has the DNA TGCAGTGCTAGGGGCAGTGGCTACACCTTC. Translating it yields CSARGSGYTF.

This clone was found once. The chain combines TRBV2 with TRBJ2-5, with 7 nucleotides matching TRBD1. The length of the CDR3 is 16 residues. CDR1 and CDR2 (germline): SNHLY, FYNNEI. Trimming removed 5 bases from V and 7 bases from J; junction bases left unmatched: 16. This CDR3 is CASSLQGPRTQGTQYF. The CDR3 coding sequence is TGTGCCAGCAGTCTACAGGGGCCTCGGACACAGGGGACCCAGTACTTC.

The rearrangement links TRBV6-1 to TRBJ1-2; TRBD1 aligns across 7 bases. J gave up 4 bases and V 8 bases, and 10 bases lay outside the gene matches. This CDR3 is 14 amino acids long. Germline-derived CDR1 and CDR2 are MNHNS and SASEGT. The CDR3 here is CASRGQGVIYGYTF. Here the CDR3 DNA reads TGTGCCAGCCGAGGGCAGGGGGTAATCTATGGCTACACCTTC.

This rearrangement joins TRBV6-5 to TRBJ2-1; 8 bases line up with TRBD1. Trimming at V came to 6 bases and at J to 8 bases, leaving 6 bases not matched to a gene. This CDR3 spans 13 amino acids. Germline V CDR1 and CDR2: MNHEY, SVGAGI. CDR3 amino acids: CASRGQGRDEQFF. The CDR3 nucleotides read TGTGCCAGCAGAGGACAGGGTAGGGATGAGCAGTTCTTC.

The V gene is TRBV2, the J gene TRBJ1-2; D may be TRBD1 (6 bases). In germline, CDR1 is SNHLY, CDR2 FYNNEI. V lost 4 bases, J lost 2 bases, and 8 bases lay in between. There are 13 residues in the CDR3. CDR3 DNA: TGTGCCAGCAGTGGACAGGCAAACTATGGCTACACCTTC. Translation gives CASSGQANYGYTF.

The sample holds one count of this clone. The V call is TRBV5-1, the J call TRBJ1-1; 9 positions match TRBD1. Looked up from germline, CDR1 is SGHRS and CDR2 is YFSETQ. V was pared by 1 base and J by 5 bases, with 12 bases of the junction left unmatched. The CDR3 has 17 residues. Written as DNA, the CDR3 is TGCGCCAGCAGCTTGACCATTTACGGGACAGGGAATACTGAAGCTTTCTTT. It encodes CASSLTIYGTGNTEAFF.

The CDR3 spells CASSYSAGDGPYEQYF. Written as DNA, the CDR3 is TGTGCCAGCAGTTACTCGGCAGGGGATGGTCCCTACGAGCAGTACTTC. The chain uses TRBV6-6 and TRBJ2-7, with D perhaps TRBD1 (6 bases). The germline V and J ends were trimmed by 0 bases and 2 bases, with 14 bases remaining between them. This CDR3 spans 16 amino acids. The germline gives CDR1 MNHNY, CDR2 SVGAGI (reference sequence).

This clone was observed once. The chain carries TRBV18 and TRBJ2-4, with 7 positions matching TRBD1. CDR1 is KGHSH and CDR2 is LQKENI in the germline V gene. There are 14 residues in the CDR3. V lost 3 bases, J lost 4 bases, and 3 bases stayed unmatched. The CDR3 nucleotides read TGTGCCAGCTCACCGGGACAGCCGAAAAACATTCAGTACTTC. Its translation is CASSPGQPKNIQYF. Looking up the rest from reference TRBV18 and TRBJ2-4 gives the full variable domain: NAGVMQNPRHLVRRRGQEARLRCSPMKGHSHVYWYRQLPEEGLKFMVYLQKENIIDESGMPKERFSAEFPKEGPSILRIQQVVRGDSAAYFCASSPGQPKNIQYFGAGTRLSVL.

This clone has just a few counts. V and J are TRBV6-5 and TRBJ1-3, with D possibly being TRBD1 (5 bases). Germline CDR1 and CDR2: MNHEY and SVGAGI. The V end was cut by 0 bases, the J end by 2 bases, with 11 bases between. This CDR3 is 16 amino acids long. CDR3: CASSYSWTNTGNTIYF. CDR3 DNA sequence: TGTGCCAGCAGTTACTCATGGACAAACACTGGAAACACCATATATTTT.

The rearrangement links TRBV11-3 to TRBJ2-5, with D possibly TRBD1 on 5 matching bases. Germline assignment: CDR1 SGHNT and CDR2 YENEEA. This CDR3 contains 14 residues. The V end was cut by 2 bases, the J end by 4 bases, with 11 bases between. This CDR3 is CASSLRGHAETQYF. In nucleotides, the CDR3 is TGTGCCAGCAGCTTAAGGGGCCACGCAGAGACCCAGTACTTC. The full variable domain, in which reference TRBV11-3 and TRBJ2-5 provide the parts outside the CDR3, is EAGVVQSPRYKIIEKKQPVAFWCNPISGHNTLYWYLQNLGQGPELLIRYENEEAVDDSQLPKDRFSAERLKGVDSTLKIQPAELGDSAVYLCASSLRGHAETQYFGPGTRLLVL.

The V call is TRBV6-6, the J call TRBJ2-3, with D tentatively TRBD1 (5 bases). The CDR3 is 14 residues long. CDR1 is MNHNY, CDR2 SVGAGI, per germline (reference sequence). Trimming cost V 5 bases and J 0 bases, with 9 bases left between them. The CDR3 loop reads CASSPQGSTDTQYF. DNA of the CDR3: TGTGCCAGCAGTCCTCAGGGTAGCACAGATACGCAGTATTTT.

The chain couples TRBV28 to TRBJ1-2; D may be TRBD1 (6 bases). V was pared by 6 bases and J by 4 bases, with 12 bases between. The CDR3 totals 13 residues. Germline-derived CDR1 and CDR2 are MDHEN and SYDVKM. The CDR3 DNA is TGTGCCAGCAGGTACAGGGACCTCTATGGCTACACCTTC. Its translation: CASRYRDLYGYTF.

This clone came up once. The rearrangement links TRBV28 to TRBJ2-7, with 10 bases that match TRBD1. J lost 3 bases, V lost 5 bases, and 7 bases had no gene match. CDR3 size: 15 residues. Germline-derived CDR1 and CDR2 are MDHEN and SYDVKM. The CDR3 region is CASSKHRTGGYEQYF. The CDR3 nucleotides read TGTGCCAGCAGTAAACATAGGACAGGGGGCTACGAGCAGTACTTC.

This clone was observed a single time. The V and J genes are TRBV7-9 and TRBJ1-1, with 8 bases matching TRBD1. Trimming cost V 8 bases and J 1 base; bases outside gene matches: 3. The CDR3 runs to 13 residues. Germline CDR1 is SEHNR and CDR2 is FQNEAQ (reference sequence). The CDR3 DNA sequence: TGTGCCAGCCTCGGGACAGGGAACACTGAAGCTTTCTTT. Its translation: CASLGTGNTEAFF.

This clone appeared many times. CDR3 nucleotide sequence: TGTGCCAGCAGTTACAGGCACAGTGGCCAGCCCCAGCATTTT. This translates into CASSYRHSGQPQHF. The chain uses TRBV6-5 and TRBJ1-5; no clear D. The germline V gene encodes CDR1 MNHEY and CDR2 SVGAGI. The V gene lost 2 bases and the J gene lost 7 bases, with 12 bases spanning the gap. The CDR3 is 14 residues long.

The chain has TRBV5-4 and TRBJ2-5, with 7 bases lining up with TRBD1. CDR3 size: 15 residues. Germline V gene lookup returns CDR1 SGHNT and CDR2 YYREEE (reference sequence). Germline trimming cut 3 bases from V and 4 bases from J; bases unmatched to any gene: 9. The CDR3 protein is CASSSRQGMGETQYF. For the CDR3, the DNA is TGTGCCAGCAGCTCCAGACAGGGAATGGGAGAGACCCAGTACTTC.

The genes are TRBV29-1 and TRBJ2-3; TRBD1 matches at 7 bases. The CDR3 contains 12 residues. Trimming removed 3 bases from V and 6 bases from J; junction bases left unmatched: 3. Per the germline V gene, CDR1 is SQVTM and CDR2 is ANQGSEA. The CDR3 sequence: CSVEAGGDTQYF. As DNA, the CDR3 is TGCAGCGTTGAGGCAGGGGGTGATACGCAGTATTTT.

The rearrangement joins TRBV4-3 to TRBJ2-3, with a weak D call TRBD1 (6 bases). Germline lookup yields CDR1 LGHNA and CDR2 YSLEER. This CDR3 is built from 15 residues. The V end lost 1 base, the J end lost 9 bases, and 17 bases lay between the germline ends. The CDR3 here is CASSQVPRAGETQYF. Written as DNA, the CDR3 is TGCGCCAGCAGCCAAGTTCCTAGGGCAGGGGAAACGCAGTATTTT.

The chain employs TRBV9 and TRBJ1-4, with 9 positions matching TRBD1. The CDR3 has 15 residues. Germline V gene sequence: CDR1 SGDLS, CDR2 YYNGEE. J gave up 4 bases and V 4 bases, and 5 bases lay outside the gene matches. CDR3 loop: CASSPRDRDNEKLFF. In DNA, the CDR3 is TGTGCCAGCAGCCCTCGGGACAGGGATAATGAAAAACTGTTTTTT.

The V gene is TRBV6-1, the J gene TRBJ2-3, with 8 bases matching TRBD2. J lost 2 bases, V lost 6 bases, and 7 bases had no gene match. This CDR3 contains 15 residues. The germline gives CDR1 MNHNS, CDR2 SASEGT. CDR3 region: CASSLGRGVTDTQYF. The CDR3 bases are TGTGCCAGCAGCTTGGGGCGGGGGGTCACAGATACGCAGTATTTT.

The chain employs TRBV6-6 and TRBJ1-2, with 9 bases aligning to TRBD1. V was pared by 8 bases and J by 7 bases, with 8 bases of the junction left unmatched. The length of the CDR3 is 13 residues. The germline gives CDR1 MNHNY, CDR2 SVGAGI (reference sequence). The CDR3 DNA reads TGTGCCAGCGACCTTAGGACAGGGGTTGGCTACACCTTC. Its translation is CASDLRTGVGYTF.

There are a few counts of this clone. This sequence joins TRBV10-3 and TRBJ1-1; 9 nucleotides agree with TRBD1. The ends lost 2 bases at V and 11 bases at J; junction bases unmatched: 0. Germline V lookup: CDR1 ENHRY, CDR2 SYGVKD. The length of the CDR3 is 11 residues. The CDR3 nucleotides are TGTGCCATCAGTGAGGGACAGGGGGCTTTCTTT. Translation: CAISEGQGAFF.

This chain joins TRBV4-1 and TRBJ2-5; 9 bases match TRBD1. The J call could be wrong; TRBJ2-7 is a better fit for the DNA end. Germline CDR1 MGHRA, CDR2 YSYEKL. CDR3 length equals 15 residues. The CDR3 loop reads CASSHRDRDSYEQYF. In DNA, the CDR3 is TGCGCCAGCAGCCACCGGGACAGGGACTCCTACGAGCAGTACTTC.